What follows is one T cell receptor (beta chain) and its context. Its antigen remains undetermined. The record has no base qualities; no much larger clone is one base away. This record belongs to a study of cytomegalovirus exposure and HLA in healthy donors (dated by TCRdb to 2017 to 2019). Notes on the research overall: According to an earlier analysis of 587 of the donors, 150 million to 200 million T cells yielded some 120 million unique TCR beta sequences and 276 Gb of sequence data. An early release that covered 640 HLA-typed donors contained around 330 gigabases of sequencing data and about 93 million unique TCR sequences. Of the roughly 410 genotyped donors, 70% to 90% were placed in the genetic ancestry cluster associated with self-reported Caucasian donors. The study aimed to test whether cataloging public T cell receptors could reveal signatures of past pathogen exposure. The study used immunosequencing to profile the T cell repertoires of about 670 subjects and linked those repertoires to cytomegalovirus serostatus. Along with the approximately 600-subject first cohort, a separate validation cohort of more than 90 different subjects was used. The study combined high-throughput TCR immunosequencing, statistical association of individual TCRs with disease status, and machine learning to predict cytomegalovirus infection status. In a later analysis, previously published TCR beta repertoires from 666 donors were re-analyzed and high-resolution HLA genotyping was added so that TCR occurrence patterns could be studied. In the later analysis, no new phenotypic data were used to find candidate immune exposures; instead, reliance was placed on TCR beta sequences and their occurrence across donors. An earlier analysis of around 640 of the donors used high-throughput TCR beta sequencing to judge whether each TCR beta V gene segment behaved as functional or pseudogenic. Donor age, sex, ethnicity and CMV serostatus were compiled alongside the repertoire data. In a later genetic analysis, genome-wide SNP genotypes for 398 of the 666 donors were used, and that subset was treated as a discovery cohort. All discovery cohort repertoires had been generated on a single sequencing platform. HLA typing covered class I and class II loci at four-digit resolution. Typing coverage differed by locus: A, B, C, DRB1 and DQB1 were typed in about 629-640 donors, DQA1 in roughly 510, DPA1 in 600 to 610, and DPB1 in just under 480. A handful of DR-DQ haplotypes were handled as single units for association and clustering because linkage in the cohort was strong. Among some 400 genotyped donors of the cohort, an average of around 250,000 unique TCR beta nucleotide sequences was sequenced per donor, of which about 19% were non-productive.

Library method: the immunoSEQ multiplex PCR assay. The multiplex PCR relied on a mix of 60 forward primers for TCR Vbeta segments and 13 reverse primers for TCR Jbeta segments. A multiplex PCR assay on genomic DNA amplified the CDR3 region of rearranged TCR beta genes. The Illumina HiSeq System was used to sequence the amplified TCR beta libraries as 87-base-pair reads. As for the original processing: A later analysis tallied roughly 80 million unique TCR beta chains across the roughly 610 repertoires, and approximately 11 million of those chains were shared by two or more donors. Raw reads were error-corrected and collapsed into unique sequences by a nearest-neighbor algorithm in which closely related sequences were merged to remove PCR and sequencing errors. V, D and J gene segments were assigned by aligning CDR3 sequences to IMGT reference sequences. For a sequence to be retained, at least a six-nucleotide match to both a V gene segment and a J gene segment was required. Rearrangements were called productive when the CDR3 lacked stop codons and stayed in frame with V and J; all others were non-productive. Following IMGT convention, CDR3 was defined as the stretch from the second conserved V-encoded cysteine to the conserved J-encoded phenylalanine. The earlier analysis of about 500 of the donors excluded sequences that lacked an unambiguous match to a single V gene segment. In an earlier analysis of almost 600 of the donors, a V segment was called functional when productive rearrangements were above 56.7%, and segregating when the standard deviation between donors exceeded 5%. A statistical classification framework was built to diagnose cytomegalovirus status from the catalog of TCR beta chain sequences. V and J gene assignment, in a later analysis, came from comparing TCR nucleotide sequences with IMGT/GENE-DB human TR gene sequences. Using the TCRdist pipeline, a later analysis assigned CDR3 sequences along with most-parsimonious VDJ recombination scenarios. A later analysis defined each TCR beta chain by its CDR3 amino acid sequence plus V-gene family, and excluded reads lacking a unique V-gene family. As a way to deal with suspected cross-contamination and a sequencing artifact, a later analysis dropped roughly 600 nucleotide sequences that were highly shared and had low generation probability. In a later analysis, a clonal expansion index was calculated for each public chain from normalized within-repertoire ranks of inferred template counts. Generation probabilities in a later analysis came from a VDJ recombination model fitted to out-of-frame rearrangements, and those results were checked against IGoR. A later analysis scored TCR-TCR, TCR-HLA and TCR-CMV co-occurrence with hypergeometric tests, applying a repertoire-size bias correction to TCR pairs. In a later analysis, false discovery rates were estimated by permuting HLA or CMV assignments 20 times. A later analysis grouped co-occurring TCRs with DBSCAN, adding TCRdist sequence similarity when clustering within HLA-allele-positive subsets. Repertoires with fewer than 30,000 or more than 120,000 public chains were left out of co-occurrence clustering, as were four to six repertoires with anomalous nucleotide sharing. TCRdb retrieved this table from immuneACCESS and kept in-frame rearrangements only. Not all clones are present; in checked studies, unresolved V genes account for under half, and no reason is known for the remainder. Clonal size and the V and J genes are those of that table, whereas D and trimming came from the DNA. The sample table lists some 110,000 clones, 77% of them with a count of one. The biggest ten clones account for around 13% of the sample.

Overall study outcomes, separate from this receptor: At a false discovery rate of 0.05, a later analysis linked some 18,000 TCR beta sequences to specific HLA alleles. The authors suggested that the approach could potentially be generalized to other disease states and immunological phenotypes. HLA typing was unavailable for some donors at each locus, so association tests used only the typed subset. Most CMV-associated TCR beta chains appeared to be HLA-restricted in a later analysis, and the HLA associations seemed to be driven largely by CMV exposure. While some public TCRs were present in many individuals, most TCR sequences turned up only very rarely across donors. A later analysis reported that several top co-occurrence clusters appeared linked to parvovirus B19, influenza, CMV and Epstein-Barr virus. Linkage disequilibrium might explain the correlated functional status among segregating V segments, but an unknown experimental factor could not be excluded. The earlier analysis of approximately 540 of the donors excluded approximately 15 rarely observed V segments, including chromosome 9 orphons, because counts were too low. According to a later genetic analysis, donors in an Asian-associated ancestry cluster had fewer N-insertions in productive TCRs than the approximately 630-donor mean. The cohort was sequenced for TCR beta chains only, and without alpha or paired-chain data the features that could be detected were limited. When HLA alleles, especially DR and DQ, strongly co-occurred, TCR associations were difficult to assign to individual alleles. The study gave a list of 150 to 200 TCR beta chains associated with cytomegalovirus. In a later analysis, HLA-associated TCR beta chains showed more clonal expansion and lower generation probabilities than non-associated chains that were equally common. A further reported finding was that TCR beta sequences accurately predicted the HLA-A and HLA-B alleles for most subjects in the first cohort. The presence/absence analyses assumed that sequencing depth was roughly uniform across donors, and that assumption may not be true. A few of the identified cytomegalovirus-associated TCR beta chains were confirmed in vitro to be specific for cytomegalovirus antigens. In a later analysis, TCR association rates were found to vary across HLA loci, with the most associated TCRs seen for DRB1 alleles and the fewest for HLA-C alleles. An association between a missense DCLRE1C variant and V-gene and J-gene trimming of TCR beta chains was found in a later genetic analysis and replicated in an independent cohort. In an earlier analysis of a few hundred of the donors, most TCR beta V segments were observed in productive rearrangements about 90% or about 30% of the time, broadly matching IMGT annotations. Immune exposure information for the cohort was limited to CMV serostatus. A cluster of highly shared sequence variants was judged likely to represent a technical artifact of the sequencing pipeline. Some IMGT-functional V segments, including TRBV6-2 and TRBV6-3, could not be distinguished by the 87-base-pair reads and were therefore excluded. Cytomegalovirus status was reported to be diagnosed by the classifier with high specificity and sensitivity in both the original and validation cohorts.

In total, roughly 710 healthy bone marrow donors made up the cohort. At the time of sampling, every cohort member was nominally healthy, though immune exposures that went unrecorded were likely present. The donor was CMV seropositive and belonged to the group of over 250 seropositive cohort members. A peripheral blood sample was collected from each donor, and TCR beta sequencing was performed on peripheral blood mononuclear cells. The Qiagen DNeasy Blood Extraction Kit was used to extract genomic DNA from the blood cell samples. V is clipped by 0 bases and J by 16 bases, and the sequence between their germline boundaries is 14 bases long. From cysteine to phenylalanine, the CDR3 is 12 amino acids long. The read is trimmed to its CDR3 DNA, 36 bases read in frame from base 1. As encoded in the germline V gene, CDR1 is SGHTS while CDR2 is YDEGEE.

The sample consisted of PBMCs. Recombination connected TRBV5-8 to TRBJ2-1; the D gene is perhaps TRBD2, from 5 matching bases. The sequence came from a woman in her 40s in good health and CMV-seropositive. The CDR3 region has the sequence CASSLVRENEFF. The nucleotide sequence is given as TGTGCCAGCAGCTTGGTGAGGGAGAATGAATTCTTC.